The 8 T cell receptor beta chains below were found in one sample sequenced in a study of blood T cell repertoires in COVID-19. TCRdb's copy holds only in-frame clones and misses some; the assay was immunoSEQ multiplex PCR. The sample lists roughly 300,000 clones, 75% to 95% occurring once. Sequenced input: peripheral blood. The receptors here all came from a woman aged 25 to 39 with COVID-19, enrolled during active disease.

The sample holds one count of this clone. CDR3 in DNA: TGTGCCTGGAGTGTTGCCCTAGCCGGTACGCAGTATTTT. Amino acids: CAWSVALAGTQYF. This sequence joins TRBV30 and TRBJ2-3; maybe TRBD2 (5 bases). The V end lost 0 bases, the J end lost 8 bases, and 12 bases lay between the germline ends. CDR3 length: 13 amino acids. The V gene's germline CDR1 is GTSNPN and CDR2 SVGIG (reference sequence).

V and J are TRBV9 and TRBJ2-5, with D perhaps matching TRBD1 (6 bases). CDR1 SGDLS and CDR2 YYNGEE come from the germline V gene. The length of the CDR3 is 17 residues. V gave up 3 bases and J gave up 2 bases, with 20 bases separating them. CDR3 sequence: CASSAPLGRDKQETQYF. The CDR3 DNA follows: TGTGCCAGCAGCGCCCCCCTCGGACGGGACAAACAAGAGACCCAGTACTTC.

This clone showed up just once. The rearrangement links TRBV2 to TRBJ2-3; TRBD2 might be the D (5 bases). Per germline, CDR1 SNHLY and CDR2 FYNNEI. Trimming took 6 bases from V and 3 from J, leaving 13 bases between them. The CDR3 has 14 amino acids. The CDR3 protein is CASSPGVATDTQYF. In DNA, the CDR3 is TGTGCCAGCAGCCCCGGGGTGGCGACAGATACGCAGTATTTT.

The chain has TRBV4-2 and TRBJ2-5; perhaps TRBD2 as D (5 bases). The V gene's germline CDR1 is LGHNA and CDR2 YNFKEQ. V shed 0 bases and J shed 2 bases, with 13 bases lying between them. The CDR3 loop spans 16 amino acids. The CDR3 sequence: CASSQETDGDQETQYF. In DNA, the CDR3 is TGTGCCAGCAGCCAAGAGACGGACGGGGATCAAGAGACCCAGTACTTC.

The chain links TRBV18 to TRBJ2-5; D is uncertain. This CDR3 contains 12 residues. The V gene lost 5 bases and the J gene lost 5 bases, with 9 bases spanning the gap. The V gene's germline CDR1 is KGHSH and CDR2 LQKENI. The CDR3 loop reads CASSEPGETQYF. As DNA, the CDR3 is TGTGCCAGCTCAGAACCCGGGGAGACCCAGTACTTC.

The J gene is TRBJ2-5, the V gene TRBV7-3; D is possibly TRBD2 (5 bases). This CDR3 contains 14 residues. Germline assignment: CDR1 SGHTA and CDR2 FQGTGA. The V and J ends lost 1 base and 9 bases respectively, with 15 bases between them. The CDR3 is CASSLIPGMVAQYF. CDR3 coding DNA: TGTGCCAGCAGCTTAATTCCGGGGATGGTGGCCCAGTACTTC.

The V and J genes are TRBV6-5 and TRBJ2-5; 8 bases are a match to TRBD2. The CDR3 has 14 amino acids. Germline trimming cut 8 bases from V and 5 bases from J; bases unmatched to any gene: 10. CDR1 MNHEY and CDR2 SVGAGI come from the germline V gene. This chain's CDR3 is CASFPSGWGETQYF. CDR3 in DNA: TGTGCCAGCTTCCCTAGCGGGTGGGGGGAGACCCAGTACTTC.

The chain combines TRBV19 with TRBJ1-2, with TRBD1 as a possible D gene (5 bases). V was shortened by 6 bases and J by 8 bases, with 13 bases between the two germline ends. CDR1 LNHDA and CDR2 SQIVND come from the germline V gene (reference sequence). CDR3 length: 12 residues. The CDR3 here is CASSLIGGGYTF. Written as DNA, the CDR3 is TGTGCCAGTAGCCTTATCGGGGGGGGCTACACCTTC.